A single T cell receptor (beta chain) is shown here with its context. These data come from a study of blood T cell repertoires in COVID-19. V lost 1 base, J lost 6 bases, and 16 bases lay in between. The CDR3 consists of 16 residues. The germline gives CDR1 MGHRA, CDR2 YSYEKL. Per the study methods: From reference gene primer amplification, estimates of nucleated cell counts were derived. Profiled with immunoSEQ multiplex PCR; TCRdb holds only in-frame clones, not every one. V, J and clone size were drawn from that table, and D and trimming were deduced from the DNA. The sample has approximately 190,000 clones, 80% to 95% seen once.

The TCR originated in a man over 45 with acute or convalescent COVID-19. The chain uses TRBV4-1 and TRBJ2-1, with D possibly TRBD1 on 6 matching bases. The sample consisted of peripheral blood. In nucleotides, the CDR3 is TGCGCCAGCAGCCAAGTTTACAGGGCGAAAATCAATGAGCAGTTCTTC. Protein: CASSQVYRAKINEQFF.